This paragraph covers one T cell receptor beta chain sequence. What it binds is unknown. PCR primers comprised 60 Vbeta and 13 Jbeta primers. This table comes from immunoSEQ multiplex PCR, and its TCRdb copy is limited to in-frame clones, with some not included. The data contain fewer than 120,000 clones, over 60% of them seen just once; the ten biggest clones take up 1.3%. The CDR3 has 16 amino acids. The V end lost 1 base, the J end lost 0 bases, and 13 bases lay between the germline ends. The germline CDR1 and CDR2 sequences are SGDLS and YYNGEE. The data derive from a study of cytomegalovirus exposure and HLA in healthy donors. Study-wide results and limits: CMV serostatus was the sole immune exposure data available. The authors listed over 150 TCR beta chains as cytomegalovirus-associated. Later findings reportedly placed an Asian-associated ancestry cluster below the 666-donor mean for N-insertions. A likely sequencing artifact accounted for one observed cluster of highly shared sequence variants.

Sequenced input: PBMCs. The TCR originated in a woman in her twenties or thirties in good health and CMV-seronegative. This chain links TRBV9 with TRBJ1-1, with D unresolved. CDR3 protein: CASSVLTASVNTEAFF. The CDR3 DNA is TGTGCCAGCAGCGTACTCACAGCTTCTGTGAACACTGAAGCTTTCTTT.